The 11 T cell receptor beta chains below all came from one sample that was sequenced in a study of T-cell memory formation after mild COVID-19. MiXCR was run by TCRdb on the 5' RACE reads, yielding one entry per CDR3 protein. The sample holds 580,000 or so distinct CDR3 sequences, approximately 15% seen once. What was sequenced was PBMCs or a T cell subset sorted from them (not recorded which). The receptor source for this set is an adult woman who had mild COVID-19 (a few samples of this study predate the infection). Cell type and time point are not known.

This clonotype was seen a handful of times. The V call is TRBV4-1, the J call TRBJ1-4; D remains ambiguous. This CDR3 contains 11 residues. The ends were cut back, 7 bases at V and 7 bases at J, with 7 bases in the middle. In germline, CDR1 is MGHRA, CDR2 YSYEKL. CDR3 sequence reads: CASKKSEKLFF. In DNA, the CDR3 is TGCGCCAGCAAAAAAAGTGAAAAACTGTTTTTT.

This clonotype was seen repeatedly, ten times or more. The chain combines TRBV20-1 with TRBJ2-7; no clear D. The germline V gene encodes CDR1 DFQATT and CDR2 SNEGSKA (reference sequence). Trimming took off 0 bases at V and 3 bases at J, with 3 bases between the two ends. The CDR3 is 11 residues long. The CDR3 reads CSARDGYEQYF. CDR3 DNA sequence: TGCAGTGCTAGAGATGGCTACGAGCAGTACTTC.

The gene calls are TRBV15 and TRBJ2-7, with TRBD1 identical over 8 bases. The CDR3 is 15 amino acids. Germline V gives CDR1 LNHNV, CDR2 YYDKDF (reference sequence). V shed 1 base, J shed 4 bases, and the junction held 6 bases outside the gene matches. The CDR3 spells CATSRGGTGLYEQYF. CDR3 DNA sequence: TGTGCCACCAGCAGAGGCGGGACAGGATTGTACGAGCAGTACTTC.

This clonotype appeared a few times. The CDR3 DNA reads as TGTGCCAGCAGTTACAGGCGGGGAAACACCGGGGAGCTGTTTTTT. It specifies CASSYRRGNTGELFF. This rearrangement joins TRBV6-2 or TRBV6-3 to TRBJ2-2, with D tentatively TRBD2 (6 bases). The germline V gene has CDR1 MNHEY and CDR2 SVGEGT. Trimming cost V 2 bases and J 2 bases, with 9 bases left between them. The CDR3 has 15 amino acids.

In its sample, this clonotype was seen a few times. This chain joins TRBV5-1 and TRBJ1-4; TRBD1 matches at 7 bases. Trimming cost V 4 bases and J 6 bases; bases outside gene matches: 6. Germline CDR1 and CDR2: SGHRS and YFSETQ. This CDR3 has 14 amino acids. CDR3 sequence (DNA): TGCGCCAGCAGCCCACAGGGGACGGATGAAAAACTGTTTTTT. It specifies CASSPQGTDEKLFF.

A few counts support this clonotype. J is TRBJ2-7 and V is TRBV7-9, with 7 nucleotides matching TRBD1. V lost 1 base to trimming and J lost 3 bases; unmatched junction nucleotides: 3. CDR1 and CDR2 (germline): SEHNR, FQNEAQ (reference sequence). The CDR3 totals 14 residues. The CDR3 spells CASSLGGQDYEQYF. CDR3 bases: TGTGCCAGCAGCTTAGGAGGACAGGACTACGAGCAGTACTTC.

A few counts support this clonotype. V usage is TRBV9 and J usage is TRBJ2-7, with 8 bases fitting TRBD1. Germline CDR1 and CDR2: SGDLS and YYNGEE. The J segment lost 7 bases and the V segment lost 3 bases, leaving 9 bases of the junction unmatched. The CDR3 is 14 residues long. The CDR3 region has the DNA TGTGCCAGCAGCGCCGGGACAGGAAAAGGGGAGCAGTACTTC. Amino acid sequence: CASSAGTGKGEQYF. Drawing the rest from reference TRBV9 and TRBJ2-7, the complete variable domain is DSGVTQTPKHLITATGQRVTLRCSPRSGDLSVYWYQQSLDQGLQFLIQYYNGEERAKGNILERFSAQQFPDLHSELNLSSLELGDSALYFCASSAGTGKGEQYFGPGTRLTVT.

In its sample, this clonotype was seen a few times. The chain carries TRBV4-1 and TRBJ2-7; perhaps TRBD1 as D (5 bases). Trimming took 1 base from V and 2 from J, leaving 9 bases between them. Looked up from germline, CDR1 is MGHRA and CDR2 is YSYEKL. CDR3 length: 14 residues. The CDR3 DNA reads TGCGCCAGCAGCCAAGGAAGGGGTACCTACGAGCAGTACTTC. Translating it yields CASSQGRGTYEQYF.

This clonotype was observed many times. The V and J genes are TRBV7-2 and TRBJ1-5; no firm D call. The CDR3 totals 16 residues. V lost 2 bases and J 1 base, leaving 12 bases between the germline ends. From germline, CDR1 is SGHTA and CDR2 FQGNSA. CDR3 sequence: CASSLWGGSSNQPQHF. CDR3 DNA sequence: TGTGCCAGCAGCTTATGGGGAGGCAGCAGCAATCAGCCCCAGCATTTT.

This clonotype was counted between two and nine times. The chain combines TRBV29-1 with TRBJ2-1; D is unresolved. The CDR3 contains 13 residues. Germline V gene sequence: CDR1 SQVTM, CDR2 ANQGSEA. V was cut by 4 bases and J by 0 bases, with 7 bases left in between. Here the CDR3 reads CSVGANSYNEQFF. The CDR3 DNA reads TGCAGCGTTGGTGCCAACTCCTACAATGAGCAGTTCTTC.

This clonotype was observed a few times. The rearrangement links TRBV5-1 to TRBJ2-5; the D is unclear. CDR3 length equals 14 residues. CDR1 is SGHRS, CDR2 YFSETQ, per germline. Trimming pared 0 bases from V and 1 base from J, leaving 7 bases between. This CDR3 reads CASSLGRFQETQYF. CDR3 bases: TGCGCCAGCAGCTTGGGGCGTTTCCAAGAGACCCAGTACTTC.